This is a list of T cell receptor beta chains from one sample in a study of beta chain features in type 1 diabetes. TCRdb's table, derived via immunoSEQ multiplex PCR, lists solely in-frame clones and lacks some. The repertoire has 620,000 or so clones, 15% to 17% of them found once; the top ten carry around 0.095%. The specimen sequenced was naive CD4+ T cells from blood. These receptors all stem from a man in his late teens or twenties in good health. CDR3s include the opening cysteine and the closing phenylalanine or tryptophan. The order of the fields is CDR3 DNA, CDR3 protein, clone size, D gene, V gene, J gene. A D gene is named only where the DNA matches it firmly. Size values are once, few and many counts, or a class for expanded clones, and some rows have none.

cdr3_nt: TGTGCGGTAGATACCTACGAGCAGTACTTC; cdr3_aa: CAVDTYEQYF; clone_size: few; d_call: .; v_call: TRBV28; j_call: TRBJ2-7
cdr3_nt: TGTGCCAGCAGCGGGGGGTCCCACACAGATACGCAGTATTTT; cdr3_aa: CASSGGSHTDTQYF; clone_size: .; d_call: TRBD2; v_call: TRBV28; j_call: TRBJ2-3
cdr3_nt: TGTGCCAGCAGCTTGGACGGGGTCACCGGGGAGCTGTTTTTT; cdr3_aa: CASSLDGVTGELFF; clone_size: .; d_call: .; v_call: TRBV5-4; j_call: TRBJ2-2
cdr3_nt: TGTGCCAGCACCCTAGGAGGCAGGGACGCTAACTATGGCTACACCTTC; cdr3_aa: CASTLGGRDANYGYTF; clone_size: few; d_call: .; v_call: TRBV5-6; j_call: TRBJ1-2
cdr3_nt: TGTGCCAGCAGCTTAATCTCGCAGGGATCCTACGAGCAGTACTTC; cdr3_aa: CASSLISQGSYEQYF; clone_size: .; d_call: .; v_call: TRBV11-1; j_call: TRBJ2-7
cdr3_nt: TGCGCCAGCAGCTTGGCGGCGGGGGATGGCTACACCTTC; cdr3_aa: CASSLAAGDGYTF; clone_size: .; d_call: .; v_call: TRBV5-1; j_call: TRBJ1-2
cdr3_nt: TGTGCCAGCAGTCGAGGGAGGTCCTACAATGAGCAGTTCTTC; cdr3_aa: CASSRGRSYNEQFF; clone_size: .; d_call: .; v_call: TRBV6-5; j_call: TRBJ2-1
cdr3_nt: TGCGCCAGCAGCCACCAATCCGGGAGGACAGTGGCCTACGAGCAGTACTTC; cdr3_aa: CASSHQSGRTVAYEQYF; clone_size: .; d_call: .; v_call: TRBV4-1; j_call: TRBJ2-7
cdr3_nt: TGTGCCAGCAGTTGGGTATCTGGGGCCAACGTCCTGACTTTC; cdr3_aa: CASSWVSGANVLTF; clone_size: .; d_call: .; v_call: TRBV6-5; j_call: TRBJ2-6
cdr3_nt: TGTGCCAGCAGCTTAGAGCAATTTGTTAGCACAGATACGCAGTATTTT; cdr3_aa: CASSLEQFVSTDTQYF; clone_size: .; d_call: .; v_call: TRBV7-2; j_call: TRBJ2-3
cdr3_nt: TGTGCCATCAGTGCTGCGGGGGTTCTTAATCAGCCCCAGCATTTT; cdr3_aa: CAISAAGVLNQPQHF; clone_size: few; d_call: .; v_call: TRBV10-3; j_call: TRBJ1-5
cdr3_nt: TGTGCCAGCAGGTTCCGGACAGGGGGCACTCAGCCCCAGCATTTT; cdr3_aa: CASRFRTGGTQPQHF; clone_size: few; d_call: TRBD1; v_call: TRBV6-1; j_call: TRBJ1-5
cdr3_nt: TGTGCCAGCAGTCAACAGGGTTTAATCTATGGCTACACCTTC; cdr3_aa: CASSQQGLIYGYTF; clone_size: few; d_call: .; v_call: TRBV5-4; j_call: TRBJ1-2
cdr3_nt: TGTGCCAGCAGCTTGCCCTTTTATGAGCAGTTCTTC; cdr3_aa: CASSLPFYEQFF; clone_size: .; d_call: .; v_call: TRBV7-2; j_call: TRBJ2-1
cdr3_nt: TGTGCCAGCACCGGGACAGGGGGAAATTCACCCCTCCACTTT; cdr3_aa: CASTGTGGNSPLHF; clone_size: .; d_call: TRBD1; v_call: TRBV2; j_call: TRBJ1-6
cdr3_nt: TGTGCCACCAGCAGAGTATGGCAGGCAAATAGCAATCAGCCCCAGCATTTT; cdr3_aa: CATSRVWQANSNQPQHF; clone_size: .; d_call: .; v_call: TRBV15; j_call: TRBJ1-5
cdr3_nt: TGTGCCACCACCGGAGCAGATACGCAGTATTTT; cdr3_aa: CATTGADTQYF; clone_size: .; d_call: .; v_call: TRBV10-3; j_call: TRBJ2-3
cdr3_nt: TGTGCCAGCTCACTCCCGAGCGGGACGAACACTGAAGCTTTCTTT; cdr3_aa: CASSLPSGTNTEAFF; clone_size: few; d_call: .; v_call: TRBV18; j_call: TRBJ1-1
cdr3_nt: TGTGCCAGCAGAAACAGGTGGGGGGGCACAGATACGCAGTATTTT; cdr3_aa: CASRNRWGGTDTQYF; clone_size: few; d_call: .; v_call: TRBV11-1; j_call: TRBJ2-3
cdr3_nt: TGCAGCGTTGAATCCCCAGGGCAACAGATCTTC; cdr3_aa: CSVESPGQQIF; clone_size: .; d_call: .; v_call: TRBV29-1; j_call: TRBJ1-2
cdr3_nt: TGCGCCAGCAGCTTGGTTACAGGGCTGGCGGGGGGAATAAACATTCAGTACTTC; cdr3_aa: CASSLVTGLAGGINIQYF; clone_size: .; d_call: TRBD2; v_call: TRBV5-1; j_call: TRBJ2-4
cdr3_nt: TGTGCCATCAGTGGCCCGGGCGGCGGGGAGCTGTTTTTT; cdr3_aa: CAISGPGGGELFF; clone_size: .; d_call: .; v_call: TRBV10-3; j_call: TRBJ2-2
cdr3_nt: TGTGCCAGCAGCTTAGGCGTAGACAATGAGCAGTTCTTC; cdr3_aa: CASSLGVDNEQFF; clone_size: .; d_call: .; v_call: TRBV7-3; j_call: TRBJ2-1
cdr3_nt: TGTGCCAGCAGCCGACAGGATCGGGCTTTCTTT; cdr3_aa: CASSRQDRAFF; clone_size: .; d_call: .; v_call: TRBV7-2; j_call: TRBJ1-1
cdr3_nt: TGCGCCAGCAGCCGAACCGGGGCCTTCTCCTACGAGCAGTACTTC; cdr3_aa: CASSRTGAFSYEQYF; clone_size: .; d_call: .; v_call: TRBV4-1; j_call: TRBJ2-7
cdr3_nt: TGTGCCAGCAGCTTAGGTGGTTGGGGACAGCTCACAGATACGCAGTATTTT; cdr3_aa: CASSLGGWGQLTDTQYF; clone_size: few; d_call: TRBD1; v_call: TRBV13; j_call: TRBJ2-3
cdr3_nt: TGTGCCAGCAGCTTAACCACGGGAAACACTGAAGCTTTCTTT; cdr3_aa: CASSLTTGNTEAFF; clone_size: .; d_call: .; v_call: TRBV7-3; j_call: TRBJ1-1
cdr3_nt: TGTGCCAGCAGCTTAATCGGCGGGGGGGCCGTAGATACGCAGTATTTT; cdr3_aa: CASSLIGGGAVDTQYF; clone_size: .; d_call: TRBD2; v_call: TRBV7-2; j_call: TRBJ2-3
cdr3_nt: TGTGCCAGCAGCCTCGGACTAGCGGGAGGGACCCAGTACTTC; cdr3_aa: CASSLGLAGGTQYF; clone_size: many; d_call: TRBD2; v_call: TRBV7-2; j_call: TRBJ2-5
cdr3_nt: TGCGCCAGCAGCACTCCGGGACTAGGAGATACGCAGTATTTT; cdr3_aa: CASSTPGLGDTQYF; clone_size: .; d_call: TRBD2; v_call: TRBV5-1; j_call: TRBJ2-3
cdr3_nt: TGTGCCAGCTCGCCGGTCGCCACTGAAGCTTTCTTT; cdr3_aa: CASSPVATEAFF; clone_size: .; d_call: .; v_call: TRBV18; j_call: TRBJ1-1
cdr3_nt: TGTGCCAGCAGCCCAAGGCCTGCAGGGGGGTTATCCTACGAGCAGTACTTC; cdr3_aa: CASSPRPAGGLSYEQYF; clone_size: .; d_call: .; v_call: TRBV11-2; j_call: TRBJ2-7
cdr3_nt: TGTGCCAGCTCACCACCTTTCATGCAGAGCGCCACTGAAGCTTTCTTT; cdr3_aa: CASSPPFMQSATEAFF; clone_size: .; d_call: .; v_call: TRBV18; j_call: TRBJ1-1
cdr3_nt: TGTGCCTGGACTTCTGGAAACACCATATATTTT; cdr3_aa: CAWTSGNTIYF; clone_size: .; d_call: .; v_call: TRBV30; j_call: TRBJ1-3
cdr3_nt: TGTGCCAGCAGCCTTGGACAGGGGAAGAGTGGCTACACCTTC; cdr3_aa: CASSLGQGKSGYTF; clone_size: .; d_call: TRBD1; v_call: TRBV28; j_call: TRBJ1-2
cdr3_nt: TGCGCCAGCAGCCCGCAAGACGGCCCGGCTTTCTTT; cdr3_aa: CASSPQDGPAFF; clone_size: .; d_call: .; v_call: TRBV4-1; j_call: TRBJ1-1
cdr3_nt: TGTGCCAGCAGCTTAGGAGTGCCCGAGCAGTACTTC; cdr3_aa: CASSLGVPEQYF; clone_size: .; d_call: .; v_call: TRBV7-9; j_call: TRBJ2-7
cdr3_nt: TGCGCCAGCAGCCAAACCGACAGGGATTTTCAGCCCCAGCATTTT; cdr3_aa: CASSQTDRDFQPQHF; clone_size: .; d_call: TRBD1; v_call: TRBV4-1; j_call: TRBJ1-5
cdr3_nt: TGTGCCAGTAGTTTACGGGAGACCCAGTACTTC; cdr3_aa: CASSLRETQYF; clone_size: .; d_call: .; v_call: TRBV19; j_call: TRBJ2-5
cdr3_nt: TGTGCCAGCTCACCAGCGTCCTGGGGGGAAAAACTGTTTTTT; cdr3_aa: CASSPASWGEKLFF; clone_size: .; d_call: .; v_call: TRBV18; j_call: TRBJ1-4
cdr3_nt: TGTGCCAGCAGTTCCCTGGCGCAGGGGAATTCACCCCTCCACTTT; cdr3_aa: CASSSLAQGNSPLHF; clone_size: few; d_call: .; v_call: TRBV27; j_call: TRBJ1-6
cdr3_nt: TGTGCCAGCAGCTTAGGAGACAGGGGGCAGTATGAAAAACTGTTTTTT; cdr3_aa: CASSLGDRGQYEKLFF; clone_size: .; d_call: TRBD1; v_call: TRBV11-2; j_call: TRBJ1-4
cdr3_nt: TGCAGCGTTGAGATTTCGGGCGAGCAGTACTTC; cdr3_aa: CSVEISGEQYF; clone_size: .; d_call: .; v_call: TRBV29-1; j_call: TRBJ2-7
cdr3_nt: TGTGCCAGCAGTCCCCGACTGGGACTAGCCAAAAACATTCAGTACTTC; cdr3_aa: CASSPRLGLAKNIQYF; clone_size: few; d_call: .; v_call: TRBV27; j_call: TRBJ2-4
cdr3_nt: TGCGCCAGCAGCTCGGCTGAACATCCAGAGAGAGCTTTCTTT; cdr3_aa: CASSSAEHPERAFF; clone_size: .; d_call: .; v_call: TRBV5-1; j_call: TRBJ1-1
cdr3_nt: TGTGCCACCAGCACCCTCATAAGCAACATTCAGTACTTC; cdr3_aa: CATSTLISNIQYF; clone_size: many; d_call: .; v_call: TRBV15; j_call: TRBJ2-4
cdr3_nt: TGCAGTGCTCGATCCAATGAGCAGTTCTTC; cdr3_aa: CSARSNEQFF; clone_size: .; d_call: .; v_call: TRBV20-1; j_call: TRBJ2-1
cdr3_nt: TGTGCCAGCAGCCAAGATTGGCTAGCCGAACGCCACTACGAGCAGTACTTC; cdr3_aa: CASSQDWLAERHYEQYF; clone_size: .; d_call: .; v_call: TRBV4-2; j_call: TRBJ2-7
cdr3_nt: TGTGCCAGCAGCCAAGCCCGCCAGGGTGGAAATTCACCCCTCCACTTT; cdr3_aa: CASSQARQGGNSPLHF; clone_size: few; d_call: .; v_call: TRBV4-2; j_call: TRBJ1-6
cdr3_nt: TGCGCCAGCATTGGGACTAGCAGAAACACCGGGGAGCTGTTTTTT; cdr3_aa: CASIGTSRNTGELFF; clone_size: few; d_call: TRBD2; v_call: TRBV5-1; j_call: TRBJ2-2
cdr3_nt: TGTGCCAGCAGCTTAAGCAGGGACAATGAGCAGTTCTTC; cdr3_aa: CASSLSRDNEQFF; clone_size: .; d_call: .; v_call: TRBV7-2; j_call: TRBJ2-1
cdr3_nt: TGTGCCAGCAGTACTCGACAGGGGGGCACCTACGAGCAGTACTTC; cdr3_aa: CASSTRQGGTYEQYF; clone_size: .; d_call: TRBD1; v_call: TRBV27; j_call: TRBJ2-7
cdr3_nt: TGTGCCAGCATTCGGCGGGACAGGGGGACCGGGGAGCTGTTTTTT; cdr3_aa: CASIRRDRGTGELFF; clone_size: .; d_call: TRBD1; v_call: TRBV28; j_call: TRBJ2-2